This T cell receptor beta chain comes out of a study of tumor T cells in aggressive B-cell lymphoma (dated by TCRdb to the late 2010s). Counted from cysteine to phenylalanine, this CDR3 has 14 amino acids. The only DNA kept is the CDR3, 42 bases in frame from the first base. The germline V end is reduced by 4 bases and the J end by 5 bases; junction bases left unmatched: 5. Reading the germline V gene (reference sequence) gives CDR1 SEHNR and CDR2 FQNEAQ. Remarks on this clone: The specificity of this receptor is unknown. It has no much larger one-base neighbor in the sample; base qualities were not kept.

The method behind the library was the immunoSEQ multiplex PCR assay. Sourced from immuneACCESS, this table was stored by TCRdb with only in-frame sequences that have V and J called. A share of the clones is absent; for the studies checked, an unresolved V gene accounts for under half, and the remainder has no known explanation. For this sample the table gives some 1,900 clones, of which about nine tenths were detected only once. Roughly 9.1% of the sample is taken by the ten largest. The V gene is TRBV7-9 and the J gene is TRBJ2-7, with 10 bases aligning to TRBD2. The sample comprised tumor tissue. This TCR came from an adult with diffuse large B cell lymphoma. The sequence in DNA is TGTGCCAGCAGCTCTAGCGGGAGTGCTGACGAGCAGTACTTC. Its protein reads: CASSSSGSADEQYF.